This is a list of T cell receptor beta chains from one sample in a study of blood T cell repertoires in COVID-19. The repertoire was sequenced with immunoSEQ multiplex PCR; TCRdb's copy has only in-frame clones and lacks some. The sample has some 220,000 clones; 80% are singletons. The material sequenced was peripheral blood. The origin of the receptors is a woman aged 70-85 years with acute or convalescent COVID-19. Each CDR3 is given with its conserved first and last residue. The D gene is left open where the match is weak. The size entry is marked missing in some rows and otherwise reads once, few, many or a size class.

CASSPRRGVETQYF TGTGCCAGCAGCCCTCGGAGGGGCGTTGAGACCCAGTACTTC - TRBJ2-5 - TRBV7-9
CASSDNARSETQYF TGTGCCAGCAGTGATAACGCTAGATCGGAGACCCAGTACTTC few TRBJ2-5 - TRBV6-4
CASSFEGWTQYF TGTGCCAGCAGTTTTGAGGGTTGGACCCAGTACTTC - TRBJ2-5 - TRBV12-3/TRBV12-4
CASSPGDRGAGNTIYF TGTGCCAGCTCACCGGGAGACAGGGGGGCTGGAAACACCATATATTTT - TRBJ1-3 TRBD1 TRBV18
CAISALQETQYF TGTGCCATCAGTGCCCTACAAGAGACCCAGTACTTC - TRBJ2-5 - TRBV10-3
CASSTQRGGFRRELFF TGTGCCAGTAGTACCCAGCGGGGGGGTTTCCGCCGGGAGCTGTTTTTT - TRBJ2-2 TRBD2 TRBV19
CASSQDTLRVYGYTF TGTGCCAGCAGCCAAGATACCCTGAGAGTCTATGGCTACACCTTC once TRBJ1-2 - TRBV3-1/TRBV3-2
CASSFTGLANTEAFF TGTGCCAGCAGCTTCACGGGACTGGCGAACACTGAAGCTTTCTTT once TRBJ1-1 - TRBV11-2
CASSESTGLGEQYF TGCGCCAGCAGTGAGTCGACCGGGTTGGGCGAGCAGTACTTC - TRBJ2-7 - TRBV10-1
CASTLSGANVLTF TGTGCCAGCACTCTCTCTGGGGCCAACGTCCTGACTTTC - TRBJ2-6 - TRBV6-5
CASSPQLGQTAFGTQYF TGCGCCAGCAGCCCCCAACTAGGTCAGACGGCGTTTGGTACGCAGTATTTT - TRBJ2-3 - TRBV5-1
CASSAPTPGQGAYEQYF TGTGCCAGCAGTGCACCGACTCCCGGACAGGGGGCCTACGAGCAGTACTTC - TRBJ2-7 TRBD1 TRBV25-1
CATGRETQYF TGTGCCACCGGGAGGGAGACCCAGTACTTC - TRBJ2-5 TRBD2 TRBV12-3/TRBV12-4
CASSPTGRYEQYF TGTGCCAGCAGTCCGACAGGGCGCTACGAGCAGTACTTC - TRBJ2-7 TRBD1 TRBV3-1/TRBV3-2
CASSGRTGGRETQYF TGTGCCAGCAGCGGAAGGACAGGGGGACGGGAGACCCAGTACTTC few TRBJ2-5 TRBD1 TRBV5-6
CASSPDSLGNTGELFF TGTGCCAGCAGTCCAGACTCCCTTGGGAACACCGGGGAGCTGTTTTTT few TRBJ2-2 - TRBV7-9
CAWSPRDYQETQYF TGTGCCTGGAGTCCGCGGGACTACCAAGAGACCCAGTACTTC - TRBJ2-5 - TRBV30
CASSPGTMDEKLFF TGCGCCAGCAGCCCCGGGACAATGGATGAAAAACTGTTTTTT - TRBJ1-4 - TRBV5-1
CASSGTSGGDNEQFF TGTGCCAGCAGTGGGACTAGCGGGGGGGACAATGAGCAGTTCTTC - TRBJ2-1 TRBD2 TRBV2
CASSLGSGTGFSGANVLTF TGTGCCAGCAGCTTAGGTTCTGGGACAGGGTTCTCTGGGGCCAACGTCCTGACTTTC many TRBJ2-6 TRBD1 TRBV7-2
CATSDFGQPQHF TGTGCCACCAGTGATTTCGGGCAGCCCCAGCATTTT few TRBJ1-5 - TRBV24-1
CAISERQKNTEAFF TGTGCCATCTCCGAGCGGCAGAAGAACACTGAAGCTTTCTTT - TRBJ1-1 - TRBV10-3
CASSFDRGRRPEAFF TGTGCCAGCAGCTTCGACAGGGGGCGCCGCCCTGAAGCTTTCTTT - TRBJ1-1 TRBD1 TRBV5-4
CASSRDRQETQYF TGTGCCAGCTCACGAGACAGGCAAGAGACCCAGTACTTC once TRBJ2-5 - TRBV18
CASSQVAGRRELFF TGTGCCAGCAGCCAAGTGGCAGGCAGAAGGGAGCTGTTTTTT - TRBJ2-2 - TRBV3-1/TRBV3-2
CASSRTGTGSRNSPLHF TGTGCCAGCAGCCGAACCGGGACAGGGTCTAGGAATTCACCCCTCCACTTT once TRBJ1-6 TRBD1 TRBV3-1/TRBV3-2
CASSITSLRNRGHYGYTF TGTGCCAGTAGTATAACGTCGCTAAGGAACAGGGGGCATTATGGCTACACCTTC - TRBJ1-2 TRBD1 TRBV19
CASSLESGIPTEAFF TGTGCCAGCAGCTTAGAGTCAGGGATTCCCACTGAAGCTTTCTTT - TRBJ1-1 - TRBV7-2
CASSPNPDYLSEQYF TGTGCCAGCAGCCCCAACCCGGACTACCTGAGCGAGCAGTACTTC - TRBJ2-7 - TRBV7-3
CAISDSEETQYF TGTGCCATCTCCGACTCAGAAGAGACCCAGTACTTC - TRBJ2-5 - TRBV10-3
CSSTGTLVGGTEAFF TGCAGCTCAACCGGGACCCTGGTGGGAGGAACTGAAGCTTTCTTT - TRBJ1-1 - TRBV29-1
CASRAGQLLEQYF TGTGCCAGCAGGGCCGGACAACTTCTTGAGCAGTACTTC - TRBJ2-7 - TRBV12-3/TRBV12-4
CAISGQGTYEQYF TGTGCCATCAGTGGACAGGGTACATACGAGCAGTACTTC - TRBJ2-7 TRBD1 TRBV10-3
CASSSQVGGPTYEQYF TGTGCCAGCTCATCCCAAGTGGGGGGACCTACTTACGAGCAGTACTTC - TRBJ2-7 - TRBV18
CASSAGTGNTEAFF TGCGCCAGCAGTGCCGGGACAGGGAACACTGAAGCTTTCTTT - TRBJ1-1 TRBD1 TRBV5-1
CASSLVGQGTDTQYF TGTGCCAGCAGCTTGGTGGGCCAGGGGACAGATACGCAGTATTTT - TRBJ2-3 - TRBV5-6
CASTFDRGPNQPQHF TGCGCCAGCACCTTCGACAGGGGCCCTAATCAGCCCCAGCATTTT - TRBJ1-5 TRBD1 TRBV10-1
CASSYSHNGRGETQYF TGTGCCAGCAGTTACTCGCACAACGGCAGGGGAGAGACCCAGTACTTC - TRBJ2-5 - TRBV6-5
CSARVNEKLFF TGCAGCGCACGCGTCAATGAAAAACTGTTTTTT - TRBJ1-4 - TRBV29-1
CASSESPNSNQPQHF TGTGCCAGCAGCGAATCCCCTAATAGCAATCAGCCCCAGCATTTT few TRBJ1-5 - TRBV7-6
CASSWESGGAYNEQFF TGTGCCAGCAGCTGGGAGAGCGGGGGAGCCTACAATGAGCAGTTCTTC - TRBJ2-1 TRBD2 TRBV5-4
CASRGLLFYEQYF TGTGCCAGCAGGGGACTACTTTTCTACGAGCAGTACTTC few TRBJ2-7 TRBD2 TRBV6-5
CASTKTGTGWNSPLHF TGTGCCAGTACTAAAACCGGGACAGGATGGAATTCACCCCTCCACTTT few TRBJ1-6 TRBD1 TRBV19
CASRPSGGNSGANVLTF TGTGCCAGCCGTCCTAGCGGGGGGAACTCTGGGGCCAACGTCCTGACTTTC few TRBJ2-6 TRBD2 TRBV6-6
CAWTGGIGQPQHF TGTGCCTGGACAGGGGGCATCGGGCAGCCCCAGCATTTT - TRBJ1-5 TRBD1 TRBV30
CAWSMTGEKGYTF TGTGCCTGGAGTATGACAGGGGAGAAAGGCTACACCTTC - TRBJ1-2 TRBD1 TRBV30
CASSLAGANTNEKLFF TGCGCCAGCAGCTTGGCTGGGGCTAACACTAATGAAAAACTGTTTTTT few TRBJ1-4 - TRBV5-1
CASSFTPGGMNTEAFF TGTGCCAGCAGCTTTACCCCAGGGGGCATGAACACTGAAGCTTTCTTT - TRBJ1-1 TRBD1 TRBV7-9
CASSIPGWDEQFF TGTGCCAGTAGTATACCCGGGTGGGATGAGCAGTTCTTC - TRBJ2-1 - TRBV19
CASSPRSQETQYF TGTGCCAGCTCACCTCGCAGCCAAGAGACCCAGTACTTC once TRBJ2-5 - TRBV18
CATSTNDREGDSPLHF TGTGCCACCAGTACTAACGACAGGGAAGGGGATTCACCCCTCCACTTT - TRBJ1-6 TRBD1 TRBV15
CASSLPHPGQSGELFF TGTGCCAGCAGTTTACCCCACCCGGGACAGTCCGGGGAGCTGTTTTTT - TRBJ2-2 TRBD1 TRBV28
CASSLGVSRELFF TGTGCCAGCAGCTTAGGAGTGTCTCGGGAGCTGTTTTTT - TRBJ2-2 - TRBV7-6